Listed below are T cell receptor beta chains from one sample, sequenced in a study of tumor-infiltrating lymphocytes in localized non-small cell lung cancer. Clones were sequenced by immunoSEQ multiplex PCR, and TCRdb holds only the in-frame ones, with some missing. This sample has 6,400 or so clones, with approximately 71% found just once. Material: uninvolved lung tissue not adjacent to the tumor. All receptors derive from a human donor with non-small cell lung cancer. Both conserved end residues are part of each CDR3. Each record gives: D gene, J gene, V gene, clone size, CDR3 DNA, CDR3 protein. A D gene is named only where the DNA matches it firmly. Clone size is not always given. Where it is, it says once, few, many or a class for expanded clones.

. | TRBJ2-5 | TRBV19 | . | TGTGCCAGTAGCCCTGATTTGGGAACCCAAGAGACCCAGTACTTC | CASSPDLGTQETQYF
TRBD1 | TRBJ2-2 | TRBV7-3 | . | TGTGCCAGCAGCGCCGGACAGGGTCGGGGGCCCCCCGGGGAGCTGTTTTTT | CASSAGQGRGPPGELFF
. | TRBJ1-6 | TRBV30 | . | TGTGCCTGGAGTAAGGGGGGGGATTCACCCCTCCACTTT | CAWSKGGDSPLHF
. | TRBJ2-5 | TRBV29-1 | . | TGCAGCGTTGCCCCTGGGCAAGAGACCCAGTACTTC | CSVAPGQETQYF
TRBD1 | TRBJ1-5 | TRBV30 | . | TGTGCCTGGAGTGTCCCCGACAGGGACAATCAGCCCCAGCATTTT | CAWSVPDRDNQPQHF
. | TRBJ2-1 | TRBV28 | . | TGTGCCAGCACTTCGACTCGCAATGAGCAGTTCTTC | CASTSTRNEQFF
TRBD2 | TRBJ2-1 | TRBV14 | . | TGTGCCAGCAGCCCATGGGGGGGTTACAATGAGCAGTTCTTC | CASSPWGGYNEQFF
. | TRBJ2-7 | TRBV7-2 | . | TGTGCCAGCAGCTCGGGGGCCTCCTACGAGCAGTACTTC | CASSSGASYEQYF
TRBD1 | TRBJ2-7 | TRBV7-2 | . | TGTGCCAGCAGCGCTAGGACAGGGGGATCCTACGAGCAGTACTTC | CASSARTGGSYEQYF
TRBD1 | TRBJ2-7 | TRBV6-6 | . | TGTGCCAGTTGGGACAGGGGCCACGAGCAGTACTTC | CASWDRGHEQYF
. | TRBJ1-5 | TRBV27 | . | TGTGCCAGCAGTTTAGGCAGGAGGAAGACCCAGCATTTT | CASSLGRRKTQHF
. | TRBJ2-2 | TRBV7-6 | . | TGTGCCAGCAGCTACGGGACCACCACCGGGGAGCTGTTTTTT | CASSYGTTTGELFF
. | TRBJ2-5 | TRBV5-5 | . | TGTGCCAGCAGCCTCCGCCTTGACGGGGGGCAGACCCAGTACTTC | CASSLRLDGGQTQYF
. | TRBJ2-3 | TRBV5-1 | . | TGCGCCAGCAGTTCCGGACTGCAAGGAACAGATACGCAGTATTTT | CASSSGLQGTDTQYF
. | TRBJ1-2 | TRBV12-5 | . | TGTGCTAGTGGTTTAGGACAAAACTATGGCTACACCTTC | CASGLGQNYGYTF
TRBD1 | TRBJ2-5 | TRBV10-2 | . | TGCGCCAGCAGTGGGACAGGGAAAGAGACCCAGTACTTC | CASSGTGKETQYF
. | TRBJ1-1 | TRBV28 | once | TGTGCCAGCAGCCGACAGATGAACACTGAAGCTTTCTTT | CASSRQMNTEAFF
TRBD1 | TRBJ1-2 | TRBV9 | . | TGTGCCAGCAGCGTTGGACAGGGGGTCTCATATGGCTACACCTTC | CASSVGQGVSYGYTF
. | TRBJ1-2 | TRBV15 | few | TGTGCCACCAGCAGAGGAGTACAGGGTTATGGCTACACCTTC | CATSRGVQGYGYTF
TRBD2 | TRBJ2-1 | TRBV7-9 | . | TGTGCCAGCAGCTTATGGCTAGCGGGCGACAATGAGCAGTTCTTC | CASSLWLAGDNEQFF
TRBD1 | TRBJ2-7 | TRBV19 | . | TGTGCCAGTAGCGACGGGACAGGGAAATCCTACGAGCAGTACTTC | CASSDGTGKSYEQYF
TRBD1 | TRBJ2-2 | TRBV9 | . | TGTGCCAGCAGCTTTACAGGGGGTTTACCCGGGGAGCTGTTTTTT | CASSFTGGLPGELFF
TRBD1 | TRBJ2-1 | TRBV29-1 | . | TGCAGCGTTGAAGGACAGGGCGAAGGTGACAATGAGCAGTTCTTC | CSVEGQGEGDNEQFF
TRBD1 | TRBJ1-1 | TRBV6-4 | . | TGTGCCAGCAGCGAACAGGGGATAAACACTGAAGCTTTCTTT | CASSEQGINTEAFF
TRBD2 | TRBJ2-5 | TRBV19 | medium-sized | TGTGCCAGTAGTGCCCGGCTAGCGGTCGGTGAGACCCAGTACTTC | CASSARLAVGETQYF
. | TRBJ1-1 | TRBV2 | . | TGTGCCACCCAGGGAGGAGTCCAGGGCACTGAAGCTTTCTTT | CATQGGVQGTEAFF
TRBD2 | TRBJ2-1 | TRBV9 | . | TGTGCCAGCAGCGTAGTGCCCCGGACTAGCGGGGGTGAGCAGTTCTTC | CASSVVPRTSGGEQFF
TRBD2 | TRBJ2-1 | TRBV2 | . | TGTGCCAGCAGTGAAATGTCTAGCGGGGCGTATGAGCAGTTCTTC | CASSEMSSGAYEQFF
TRBD1 | TRBJ2-3 | TRBV5-1 | . | TGCGCCAGCAGCTCCTTACCCTTGACAGGGGGTACAGATACGCAGTATTTT | CASSSLPLTGGTDTQYF
. | TRBJ2-1 | TRBV28 | . | TGTGCCAGCAGTCCGCCCCGAGCCGGCCACAATGAGCAGTTCTTC | CASSPPRAGHNEQFF
. | TRBJ1-5 | TRBV6-4 | . | TGTGCCAGCAGTGAAGAGGACGGCAATCAGCCCCAGCATTTT | CASSEEDGNQPQHF